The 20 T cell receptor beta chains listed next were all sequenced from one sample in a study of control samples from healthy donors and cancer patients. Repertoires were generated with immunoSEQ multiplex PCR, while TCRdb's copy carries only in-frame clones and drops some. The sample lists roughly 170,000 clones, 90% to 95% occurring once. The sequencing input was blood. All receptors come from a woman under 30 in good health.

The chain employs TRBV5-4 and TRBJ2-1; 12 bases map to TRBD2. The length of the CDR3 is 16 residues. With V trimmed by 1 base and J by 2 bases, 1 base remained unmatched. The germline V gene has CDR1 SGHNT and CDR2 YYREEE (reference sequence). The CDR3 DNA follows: TGTGCCAGCAGCTTGACTAGCGGGAGGACCTACAATGAGCAGTTCTTC. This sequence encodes CASSLTSGRTYNEQFF.

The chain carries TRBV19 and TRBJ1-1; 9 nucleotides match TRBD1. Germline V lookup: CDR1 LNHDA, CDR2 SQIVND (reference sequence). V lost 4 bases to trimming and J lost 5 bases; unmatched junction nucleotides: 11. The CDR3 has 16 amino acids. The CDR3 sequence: CASSTLTGGEGTEAFF. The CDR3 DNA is TGTGCCAGTAGTACCCTAACAGGGGGCGAAGGAACTGAAGCTTTCTTT. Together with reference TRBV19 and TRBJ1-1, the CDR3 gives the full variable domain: DGGITQSPKYLFRKEGQNVTLSCEQNLNHDAMYWYRQDPGQGLRLIYYSQIVNDFQKGDIAEGYSVSREKKESFPLTVTSAQKNPTAFYLCASSTLTGGEGTEAFFGQGTRLTVV.

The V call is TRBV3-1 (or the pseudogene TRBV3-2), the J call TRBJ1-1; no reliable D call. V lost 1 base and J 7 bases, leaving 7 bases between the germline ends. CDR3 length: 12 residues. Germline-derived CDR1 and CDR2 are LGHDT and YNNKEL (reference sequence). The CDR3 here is CASSQVAHEAFF. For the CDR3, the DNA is TGTGCCAGCAGCCAAGTGGCCCATGAAGCTTTCTTT.

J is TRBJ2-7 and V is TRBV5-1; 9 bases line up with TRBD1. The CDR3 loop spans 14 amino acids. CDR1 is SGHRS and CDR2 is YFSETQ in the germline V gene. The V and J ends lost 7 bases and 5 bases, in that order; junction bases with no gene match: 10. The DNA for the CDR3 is TGCGCCAGCGCGACGACAGGGGGGCAGGACGAGCAGTACTTC. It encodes CASATTGGQDEQYF.

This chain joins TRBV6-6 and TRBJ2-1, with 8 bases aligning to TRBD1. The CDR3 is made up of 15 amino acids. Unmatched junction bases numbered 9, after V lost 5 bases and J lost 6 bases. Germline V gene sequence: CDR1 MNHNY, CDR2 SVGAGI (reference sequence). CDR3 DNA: TGTGCCAGCAGTAACGGACAGGGTACGTTCAATGAGCAGTTCTTC. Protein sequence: CASSNGQGTFNEQFF.

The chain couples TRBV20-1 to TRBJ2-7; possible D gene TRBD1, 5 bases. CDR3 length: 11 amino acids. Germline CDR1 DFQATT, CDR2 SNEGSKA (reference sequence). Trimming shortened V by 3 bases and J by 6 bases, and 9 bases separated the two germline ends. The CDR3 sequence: CSARGLAEQYF. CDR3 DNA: TGCAGTGCTAGGGGGCTTGCCGAGCAGTACTTC.

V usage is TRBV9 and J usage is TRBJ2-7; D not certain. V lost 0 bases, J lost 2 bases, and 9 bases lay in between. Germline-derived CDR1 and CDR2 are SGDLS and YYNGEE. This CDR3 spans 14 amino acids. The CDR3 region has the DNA TGTGCCAGCAGCGTAGACAGTAGCCCCTACGAGCAGTACTTC. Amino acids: CASSVDSSPYEQYF.

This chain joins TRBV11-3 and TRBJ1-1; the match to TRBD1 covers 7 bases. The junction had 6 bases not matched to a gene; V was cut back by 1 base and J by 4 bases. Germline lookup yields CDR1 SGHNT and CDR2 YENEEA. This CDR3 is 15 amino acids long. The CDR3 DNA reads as TGTGCCAGCAGCTTAGGGTTTAAGGGGGCCACTGAAGCTTTCTTT. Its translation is CASSLGFKGATEAFF. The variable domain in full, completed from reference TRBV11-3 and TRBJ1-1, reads EAGVVQSPRYKIIEKKQPVAFWCNPISGHNTLYWYLQNLGQGPELLIRYENEEAVDDSQLPKDRFSAERLKGVDSTLKIQPAELGDSAVYLCASSLGFKGATEAFFGQGTRLTVV.

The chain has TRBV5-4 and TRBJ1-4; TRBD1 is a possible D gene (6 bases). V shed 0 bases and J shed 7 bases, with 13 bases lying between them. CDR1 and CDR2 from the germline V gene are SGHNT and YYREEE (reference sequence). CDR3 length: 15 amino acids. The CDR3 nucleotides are TGTGCCAGCAGCTTGGCGGCAGGGGAGGGTGAAAAACTGTTTTTT. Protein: CASSLAAGEGEKLFF.

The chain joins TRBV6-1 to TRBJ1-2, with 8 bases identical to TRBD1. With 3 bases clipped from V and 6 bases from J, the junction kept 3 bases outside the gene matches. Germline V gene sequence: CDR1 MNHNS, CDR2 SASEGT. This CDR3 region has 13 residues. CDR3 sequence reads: CASSDRGLDGYTF. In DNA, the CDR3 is TGTGCCAGCAGTGACAGGGGGCTGGATGGCTACACCTTC.

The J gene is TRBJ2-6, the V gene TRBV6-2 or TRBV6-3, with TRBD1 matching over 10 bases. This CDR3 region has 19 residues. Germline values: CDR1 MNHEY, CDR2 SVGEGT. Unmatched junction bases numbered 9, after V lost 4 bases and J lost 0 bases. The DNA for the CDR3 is TGTGCCAGCAGTTGGGTAGGGACAGGGGATTCCTCTGGGGCCAACGTCCTGACTTTC. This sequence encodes CASSWVGTGDSSGANVLTF.

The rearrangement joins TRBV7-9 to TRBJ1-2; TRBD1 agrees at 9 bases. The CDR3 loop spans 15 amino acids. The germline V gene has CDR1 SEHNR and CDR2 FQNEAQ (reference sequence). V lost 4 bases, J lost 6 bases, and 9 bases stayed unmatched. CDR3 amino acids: CASSWGLTGGDGYTF. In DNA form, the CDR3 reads TGTGCCAGCAGCTGGGGATTGACAGGGGGGGATGGCTACACCTTC.

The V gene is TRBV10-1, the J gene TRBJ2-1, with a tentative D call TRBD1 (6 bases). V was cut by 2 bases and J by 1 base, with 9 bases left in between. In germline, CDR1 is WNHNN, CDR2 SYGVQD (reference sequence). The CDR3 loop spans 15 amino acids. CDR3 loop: CASSERRGSYNEQFF. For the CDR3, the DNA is TGCGCCAGCAGTGAGCGCAGGGGATCCTACAATGAGCAGTTCTTC.

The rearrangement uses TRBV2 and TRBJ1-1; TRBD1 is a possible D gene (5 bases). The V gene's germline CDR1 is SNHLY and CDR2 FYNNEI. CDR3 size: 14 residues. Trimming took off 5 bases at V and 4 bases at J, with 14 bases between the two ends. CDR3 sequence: CASSPAGVGTEAFF. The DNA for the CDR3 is TGTGCCAGCAGTCCTGCGGGGGTAGGCACTGAAGCTTTCTTT.

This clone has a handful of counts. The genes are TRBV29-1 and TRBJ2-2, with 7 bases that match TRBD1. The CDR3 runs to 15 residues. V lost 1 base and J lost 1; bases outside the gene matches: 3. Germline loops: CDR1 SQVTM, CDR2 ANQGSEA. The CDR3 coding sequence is TGCAGCGTTGAAGGAGGGGGCATGAACACCGGGGAGCTGTTTTTT. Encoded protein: CSVEGGGMNTGELFF.

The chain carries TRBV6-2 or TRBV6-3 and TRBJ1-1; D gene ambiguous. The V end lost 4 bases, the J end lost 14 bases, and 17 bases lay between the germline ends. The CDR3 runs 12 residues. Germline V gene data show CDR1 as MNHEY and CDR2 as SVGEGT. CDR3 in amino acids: CASSFLNIPRFF. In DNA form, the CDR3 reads TGTGCCAGCAGTTTCCTCAACATCCCAAGGTTCTTT.

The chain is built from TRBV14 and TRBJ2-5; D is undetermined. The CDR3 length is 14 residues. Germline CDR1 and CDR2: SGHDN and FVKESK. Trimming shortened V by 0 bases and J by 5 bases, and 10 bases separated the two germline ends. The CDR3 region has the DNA TGTGCCAGCAGCCAAGATTACGGGTTGGAGACCCAGTACTTC. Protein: CASSQDYGLETQYF.

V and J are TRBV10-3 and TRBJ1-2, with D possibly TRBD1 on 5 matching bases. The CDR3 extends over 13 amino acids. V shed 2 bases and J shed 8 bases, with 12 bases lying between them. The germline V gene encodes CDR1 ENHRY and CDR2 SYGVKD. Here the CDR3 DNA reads TGTGCCATCAGTGAGGGGATGGGGGACGGCTACACCTTC. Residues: CAISEGMGDGYTF.

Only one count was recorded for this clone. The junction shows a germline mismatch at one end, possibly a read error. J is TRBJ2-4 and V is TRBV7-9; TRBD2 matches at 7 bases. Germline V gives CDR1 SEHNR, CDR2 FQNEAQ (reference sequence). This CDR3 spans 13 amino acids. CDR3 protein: CASSLLGGDPRIF. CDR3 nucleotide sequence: TGTGCCAGCAGCTTGTTGGGAGGGGACCCAAGAATCTTC. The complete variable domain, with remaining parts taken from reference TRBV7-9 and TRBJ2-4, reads DTGVSQNPRHKITKRGQNVTFRCDPISEHNRLYWYRQTLGQGPEFLTYFQNEAQLEKSRLLSDRFSAERPKGSFSTLEIQRTEQGDSAMYLCASSLLGGDPRIFGAGTRLSVL.

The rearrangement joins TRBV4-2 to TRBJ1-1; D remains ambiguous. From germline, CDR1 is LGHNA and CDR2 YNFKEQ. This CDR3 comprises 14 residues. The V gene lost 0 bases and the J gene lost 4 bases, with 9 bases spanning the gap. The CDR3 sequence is CASSQETSLTEAFF. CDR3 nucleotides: TGTGCCAGCAGCCAAGAGACGAGCCTCACTGAAGCTTTCTTT.